The 21 T cell receptor beta chains presented below share a single source sample, sequenced in a study of CD8+CD57+ T cells in acquired aplastic anemia. CDR3 and TCR beta VDJ profiling relied on a genomic DNA template. TCRdb ran MiXCR on the reads and lists one entry per CDR3 protein. This table holds about 270,000 distinct CDR3 sequences, 45% to 65% found once. The sample was sorted CD4+, CD8+, or CD8+CD57+ T cells (not recorded which) from PBMCs. These receptor sequences come from a human donor with severe aplastic anemia or a healthy control (not recorded which).

The rearrangement links TRBV6-5 to TRBJ2-3, with a weak D call TRBD1 (6 bases). V gave up 2 bases and J gave up 1 base, with 13 bases separating them. The germline V gene has CDR1 MNHEY and CDR2 SVGAGI. The CDR3 sequence is 16 residues long. CDR3 sequence (DNA): TGTGCCAGCAGTTACGGCACGACAGGAGGCACAGATACGCAGTATTTT. Its protein product is CASSYGTTGGTDTQYF.

This clonotype was seen many times. This sequence joins TRBV11-2 and TRBJ2-2; tentative D call: TRBD2 (6 bases). There are 15 residues in the CDR3. Deletions cut 5 bases from V and 4 bases from J, with 14 bases between. Germline V gene sequence: CDR1 SGHAT, CDR2 FQNNGV. This chain's CDR3 is CASSMGLLTTGELFF. The DNA of the CDR3 is TGTGCCAGCAGCATGGGACTCCTCACCACCGGGGAGCTGTTTTTT.

The chain is built from TRBV5-1 and TRBJ1-4; maybe TRBD1 (5 bases). The V end lost 4 bases, the J end lost 4 bases, and 11 bases lay between the germline ends. CDR1 and CDR2 (germline): SGHRS, YFSETQ. CDR3 length: 14 amino acids. The CDR3 coding sequence is TGCGCCAGCAGCCTCCGGGGCTATAATGAAAAACTGTTTTTT. Its translation: CASSLRGYNEKLFF.

This chain joins TRBV5-1 and TRBJ2-7; D not certain. Germline CDR1 is SGHRS and CDR2 is YFSETQ. The CDR3 is made up of 14 amino acids. V dropped 0 bases and J dropped 3 bases, with 10 bases sitting between them. The CDR3: CASSLATANYEQYF. The CDR3 region has the DNA TGCGCCAGCAGCTTGGCTACCGCCAACTACGAGCAGTACTTC.

The chain links TRBV27 to TRBJ1-1; perhaps TRBD1 as D (6 bases). The CDR3 sequence is 15 residues long. The V end was cut by 2 bases, the J end by 9 bases, with 19 bases between. The germline gives CDR1 MNHEY, CDR2 SMNVEV (reference sequence). The CDR3 loop reads CASSLTRDRRQKAFF. The CDR3 coding sequence is TGTGCCAGCAGTTTAACACGCGACAGGAGGCAGAAAGCTTTCTTT.

The J gene is TRBJ1-1, the V gene TRBV20-1; TRBD1 is a possible D gene (6 bases). CDR3 length: 15 residues. The V end lost 1 base, the J end lost 3 bases, and 15 bases lay between the germline ends. The germline V gene has CDR1 DFQATT and CDR2 SNEGSKA (reference sequence). CDR3 coding DNA: TGCAGTGCTAGAGTTAGGGTAGGGGGGGACACTGAAGCTTTCTTT. It codes for CSARVRVGGDTEAFF.

This rearrangement joins TRBV7-3 to TRBJ2-7; D possibly corresponds to TRBD1 (5 bases). The germline V gene has CDR1 SGHTA and CDR2 FQGTGA. The CDR3 consists of 13 residues. V shed 1 base and J shed 7 bases, with 11 bases lying between them. The chain's CDR3 is CASSLRGAGEQYF. CDR3 DNA: TGTGCCAGCAGCTTAAGGGGCGCCGGGGAGCAGTACTTC. Complete variable domain (other parts from reference TRBV7-3 and TRBJ2-7): GAGVSQTPSNKVTEKGKYVELRCDPISGHTALYWYRQSLGQGPEFLIYFQGTGAADDSGLPNDRFFAVRPEGSVSTLKIQRTERGDSAVYLCASSLRGAGEQYFGPGTRLTVT.

The genes are TRBV7-6 and TRBJ2-1; D is unclear. The CDR3 sequence is 12 residues long. V was clipped by 1 base and J by 8 bases, with 6 bases between them. Germline assignment: CDR1 SGHVS and CDR2 FNYEAQ. CDR3 residues: CASSLGIYEQFF. The CDR3 DNA is TGTGCCAGCAGCTTAGGCATCTATGAGCAGTTCTTC.

This clonotype came up many times. The chain couples TRBV20-1 to TRBJ1-5; 9 nucleotides agree with TRBD1. CDR1 DFQATT and CDR2 SNEGSKA come from the germline V gene (reference sequence). The CDR3 is 15 amino acids. The junction had 9 bases not matched to a gene; V was cut back by 4 bases and J by 5 bases. The CDR3 region has the DNA TGCAGTGCTAAATCCGGGACAGGGAACGATCAGCCCCAGCATTTT. It translates to CSAKSGTGNDQPQHF.

This clonotype showed up many times. The rearrangement joins TRBV10-3 to TRBJ2-7; 9 bases are a match to TRBD1. This CDR3 has 15 residues. In germline, CDR1 is ENHRY, CDR2 SYGVKD. V shed 0 bases, J shed 2 bases, and the junction held 2 bases outside the gene matches. The CDR3 region has the DNA TGTGCCATCAGTGAGTCCGGGACAGGGACCTACGAGCAGTACTTC. This codes for CAISESGTGTYEQYF.

Ten or more counts support this clonotype. The chain employs TRBV6-5 and TRBJ1-5, with D possibly being TRBD1 (5 bases). CDR3 size: 13 residues. Trimming took off 8 bases at V and 7 bases at J, with 15 bases between the two ends. The V gene's germline CDR1 is MNHEY and CDR2 SVGAGI. The CDR3 coding sequence is TGTGCCAGCTCGGGCAGGGTAATGCAGCCCCAGCATTTT. Translated: CASSGRVMQPQHF.

The chain links TRBV15 to TRBJ1-6; D gene uncertain. This CDR3 spans 14 amino acids. The germline V gene has CDR1 LNHNV and CDR2 YYDKDF (reference sequence). V lost 1 base, J lost 6 bases, and 7 bases lay in between. CDR3 sequence reads: CATSRVQSNSPLHF. The DNA of the CDR3 is TGTGCCACCAGCAGAGTACAGTCTAATTCACCCCTCCACTTT.

The V and J genes are TRBV29-1 and TRBJ2-3, with D hard to call. The CDR3 is 16 amino acids. V was trimmed by 2 bases and J by 3 bases, leaving 18 bases between them. Germline-derived CDR1 and CDR2 are SQVTM and ANQGSEA. CDR3 region: CSVESERHRRTDTQYF. The CDR3 DNA reads TGCAGCGTTGAATCGGAAAGACATAGAAGGACAGATACGCAGTATTTT.

This clonotype was detected ten times or more. V gene TRBV20-1 combines with J gene TRBJ2-3, with 8 bases identical to TRBD2. This CDR3 region has 15 residues. Germline V gene sequence: CDR1 DFQATT, CDR2 SNEGSKA (reference sequence). After removal of 1 base from V and 4 bases from J, the junction contained 7 bases not matched to a gene. In DNA form, the CDR3 reads TGCAGTGCTAGAGCTGGCGGGGGGCGCGCAGATACGCAGTATTTT. The encoded protein is CSARAGGGRADTQYF.

This clonotype was recorded once. V gene TRBV15 combines with J gene TRBJ2-7; 7 nucleotides agree with TRBD2. The CDR3 loop spans 15 amino acids. Germline V lookup: CDR1 LNHNV, CDR2 YYDKDF (reference sequence). V was clipped by 0 bases and J by 5 bases; unmatched bases: 7. The CDR3 region is CATSRDFAGVNEQYF. CDR3 sequence (DNA): TGTGCCACCAGCAGAGATTTCGCGGGAGTGAACGAGCAGTACTTC.

The rearrangement links TRBV29-1 to TRBJ2-7; D call uncertain. CDR1 and CDR2 (germline): SQVTM, ANQGSEA. Trimming removed 4 bases from V and 5 bases from J, with 12 bases in between. The CDR3 covers 12 residues. The CDR3 loop is CSVATGLHEQYF. CDR3 sequence (DNA): TGCAGCGTTGCGACGGGTTTACACGAGCAGTACTTC.

This clonotype has a count of ten or more. The rearrangement uses TRBV6-1 and TRBJ2-2; 7 nucleotides agree with TRBD1. In germline, CDR1 is MNHNS, CDR2 SASEGT. CDR3 size: 16 residues. J lost 3 bases, V lost 4 bases, and 8 bases had no gene match. CDR3 residues: CASSVRQGGHTGELFF. CDR3 bases: TGTGCCAGCAGTGTGAGACAGGGTGGTCACACCGGGGAGCTGTTTTTT.

In the case of this clonotype: A clone one base away is much larger, so this may be a read error. The chain joins TRBV7-9 to TRBJ2-7, with D possibly TRBD1 on 6 matching bases. This CDR3 comprises 14 residues. Germline-derived CDR1 and CDR2 are SEHNR and FQNEAQ (reference sequence). CDR3 protein: CAISEGRGSGEQYF. The CDR3 DNA follows: TGTGCCATCAGCGAGGGCAGGGGTTCAGGCGAGCAGTACTTC.

V gene TRBV7-8 combines with J gene TRBJ1-2; TRBD1 matches at 7 bases. The junction had 19 bases not matched to a gene; V was cut back by 5 bases and J by 7 bases. This CDR3 has 17 residues. Looked up from germline, CDR1 is SGHVS and CDR2 is FQNEAQ. This CDR3 reads CASSLRDSRNVFSGYTF. The CDR3 DNA sequence: TGTGCCAGCAGCCTTAGGGACAGTCGGAACGTTTTTAGTGGCTACACCTTC.

This chain joins TRBV20-1 and TRBJ1-5; the D gene is possibly TRBD1 (6 bases). V was clipped by 5 bases and J by 6 bases, with 20 bases between them. The CDR3 is made up of 15 amino acids. Per the germline V gene, CDR1 is DFQATT and CDR2 is SNEGSKA (reference sequence). The CDR3 here is CSASAGDRRIQPQHF. CDR3 bases: TGCAGTGCTTCAGCCGGCGACAGGCGTATTCAGCCCCAGCATTTT.

This rearrangement joins TRBV7-9 to TRBJ1-2; 8 nucleotides match TRBD1. Germline loops: CDR1 SEHNR, CDR2 FQNEAQ (reference sequence). The CDR3 length is 16 residues. V was pared by 1 base and J by 3 bases, with 7 bases of the junction left unmatched. The CDR3: CASSLGSGQEYYGYTF. CDR3 DNA: TGTGCCAGCAGCTTAGGGTCGGGACAGGAGTACTATGGCTACACCTTC.